This T cell receptor (beta chain) was sequenced in a study of blood T cell repertoires in COVID-19. TCRdb keeps only in-frame clones here, not all; method: immunoSEQ multiplex PCR. Seen here are about 480,000 clones, roughly 90% observed once, and the top ten hold 1.5% to 2%. V was clipped by 0 bases and J by 3 bases, with 12 bases between them. Germline V gene data show CDR1 as SGHRS and CDR2 as YFSETQ. The CDR3 contains 15 residues. The clonotype comes from a woman aged 40 to 50 who had recovered from COVID-19. The specimen sequenced was PBMCs or T cells enriched from blood (not recorded which). The V and J genes are TRBV5-1 and TRBJ1-2; D call uncertain. The CDR3 reads CASSLEPKRDYGYTF. In DNA, the CDR3 is TGCGCCAGCAGCTTGGAACCCAAGAGGGACTATGGCTACACCTTC.